The 25 T cell receptor beta chains below all came from one sample that was sequenced in a study of shared clonotypes between healthy human individuals (dated by TCRdb to 2020 to 2021). The library relied on the immunoSEQ multiplex PCR assay. TCRdb re-hosts the immuneACCESS table, in-frame sequences only. Its copies lack some clones; in the studies checked, an unresolved V gene accounts for under half of them, and the cause for the rest is not known. Present in this sample are about 1 million clones, about 76% of which were seen just once. The ten biggest clones cover less than 1.5% of the sample. Sample: memory CD4+ T cells sorted from blood. In the paper's terms, the cell subset or site label means: CD45RA-negative fraction. The receptors shown here come from a man in his late teens or twenties in good health.

The table lists this clone with a few counts. The identical CDR3 is also encoded by other nucleotide sequences in the sample. The chain recombines TRBV5-1 with TRBJ2-3, with TRBD2 identical over 8 bases. The V gene end was trimmed by 0 bases and the J gene end by 1 base; junction bases not matched to a gene: 1. The CDR3 has 15 amino acids. Germline V CDR1 and CDR2: SGHRS, YFSETQ. In nucleotides, the CDR3 is TGCGCCAGCAGCTTGGCGGGACTAGGCACAGATACGCAGTATTTT. It yields the protein CASSLAGLGTDTQYF.

The CDR3 protein is CAWSAGTGGIETQYF. CDR3 sequence (DNA): TGTGCCTGGAGTGCCGGGACAGGGGGCATAGAGACCCAGTACTTC. The genes are TRBV30 and TRBJ2-5; 12 positions agree with TRBD1. Losses at the gene ends were 1 base for V and 4 bases for J; bases not matched to a gene: 4. Germline V gives CDR1 GTSNPN, CDR2 SVGIG (reference sequence). This CDR3 region has 15 residues.

This clone was seen a few times. The chain couples TRBV19 to TRBJ1-5; the D gene is possibly TRBD1 (6 bases). The length of the CDR3 is 16 residues. Germline assignment: CDR1 LNHDA and CDR2 SQIVND (reference sequence). The ends were cut back, 5 bases at V and 7 bases at J, with 21 bases in the middle. The DNA for the CDR3 is TGTGCCAGTAGTGGACCCAGAGGGGGAGGGAACCAGCCCCAGCATTTT. Translating gives CASSGPRGGGNQPQHF.

V usage is TRBV30 and J usage is TRBJ2-1, with D perhaps TRBD2 (7 bases). The CDR3 has 14 residues. The V gene's germline CDR1 is GTSNPN and CDR2 SVGIG (reference sequence). V lost 6 bases, J lost 9 bases, and 21 bases lay in between. The CDR3 sequence: CACNRRGGWGEQFF. CDR3 DNA: TGTGCCTGTAACCGACGCGGGGGCTGGGGTGAGCAGTTCTTC.

This clone turned up a few times. Other nucleotide sequences in the sample specify the same CDR3. The chain carries TRBV10-1 and TRBJ2-1; D possibly corresponds to TRBD2 (6 bases). The germline gives CDR1 WNHNN, CDR2 SYGVQD (reference sequence). V shed 2 bases and J shed 4 bases, with 9 bases lying between them. This CDR3 has 14 amino acids. The CDR3 region is CASSEETRYNEQFF. The CDR3 DNA sequence: TGCGCCAGCAGTGAGGAGACTAGGTACAATGAGCAGTTCTTC.

This sequence joins TRBV6-5 and TRBJ2-7; maybe TRBD1 (6 bases). CDR1 is MNHEY, CDR2 SVGAGI, per germline. The CDR3 covers 15 residues. V dropped 2 bases and J dropped 3 bases, with 14 bases sitting between them. CDR3 protein: CASSYERDTYYEQYF. CDR3 sequence (DNA): TGTGCCAGCAGTTACGAACGGGACACCTACTACGAGCAGTACTTC.

The CDR3 is CASKRGTSTDTQYF. The CDR3, as DNA: TGTGCCAGCAAACGAGGTACATCCACAGATACGCAGTATTTT. This chain connects TRBV2 to TRBJ2-3; no clear D gene. Germline CDR1 SNHLY, CDR2 FYNNEI. V gave up 7 bases and J gave up 2 bases, with 13 bases separating them. There are 14 residues in the CDR3. Drawing the rest from reference TRBV2 and TRBJ2-3, the complete variable domain is EPEVTQTPSHQVTQMGQEVILRCVPISNHLYFYWYRQILGQKVEFLVSFYNNEISEKSEIFDDQFSVERPDGSNFTLKIRSTKLEDSAMYFCASKRGTSTDTQYFGPGTRLTVL.

The J gene is TRBJ2-7, the V gene TRBV27; D uncertain. Germline CDR1 and CDR2: MNHEY and SMNVEV (reference sequence). CDR3 length: 15 amino acids. V was cut by 6 bases and J by 0 bases, with 15 bases left in between. The CDR3 sequence is CASRGRAFVSYEQYF. The CDR3 DNA reads as TGTGCCAGCAGGGGCCGTGCTTTTGTCTCCTACGAGCAGTACTTC.

The chain recombines TRBV6-1 with TRBJ1-5, with D possibly matching TRBD1 (5 bases). Between the trimmed V and J ends, which lost 1 base and 2 bases, there was a span of 9 bases. The CDR3 consists of 15 residues. Germline V CDR1 and CDR2: MNHNS, SASEGT. The CDR3 DNA sequence: TGTGCCAGCAGTGAAGGGGGCCTGGGCAATCAGCCCCAGCATTTT. Translation gives CASSEGGLGNQPQHF.

In the case of this clone: The same CDR3 is also encoded by other DNA sequences in this sample. The genes are TRBV28 and TRBJ2-2; D uncertain. V lost 4 bases and J 3 bases, leaving 0 bases between the germline ends. Germline loops: CDR1 MDHEN, CDR2 SYDVKM. This CDR3 has 11 residues. As DNA, the CDR3 is TGTGCCAGCAGTTACACCGGGGAGCTGTTTTTT. It translates to CASSYTGELFF.

The genes are TRBV6-1 and TRBJ2-7; D is possibly TRBD1 (6 bases). Germline V gene data show CDR1 as MNHNS and CDR2 as SASEGT. With 5 bases removed from V and 1 base from J, the gap between germline ends came to 9 bases. This CDR3 has 13 residues. The CDR3 region is CASSSGQSYEQYF. DNA for the CDR3: TGTGCCAGCAGTTCCGGACAGTCCTACGAGCAGTACTTC.

This clone appeared a single time. The CDR3 loop is CASSDRKNTGELFF. CDR3 DNA sequence: TGTGCCAGTAGTGACAGAAAGAACACCGGGGAGCTGTTTTTT. The V and J genes are TRBV19 and TRBJ2-2; weak D call: TRBD1 (5 bases). The germline V and J ends were trimmed by 5 bases and 1 base, with 8 bases remaining between them. Per the germline V gene, CDR1 is LNHDA and CDR2 is SQIVND (reference sequence). This CDR3 has 14 amino acids.

The chain has TRBV5-6 and TRBJ1-4; TRBD1 agrees at 9 bases. This CDR3 has 15 amino acids. Per germline, CDR1 SGHDT and CDR2 YYEEEE. Unmatched junction bases numbered 9, after V lost 6 bases and J lost 6 bases. Here the CDR3 DNA reads TGTGCCAGCACCCAACTGAGGGACAGGGATGAAAAACTGTTTTTT. Residues: CASTQLRDRDEKLFF.

This rearrangement joins TRBV19 to TRBJ2-4; either TRBD1 or TRBD2 may fit D (6 bases each). This CDR3 has 16 amino acids. Trimming took 5 bases from V and 6 from J, leaving 20 bases between them. From germline, CDR1 is LNHDA and CDR2 SQIVND (reference sequence). The CDR3 nucleotides read TGTGCCAGTAGTGATACAACCGGGGGCGCCGGAAACATTCAGTACTTC. It yields the protein CASSDTTGGAGNIQYF.

This clone has only a few counts. V is TRBV5-1 and J is TRBJ2-3; a weak D match, TRBD2 (5 bases). Germline V gene lookup returns CDR1 SGHRS and CDR2 YFSETQ. This CDR3 comprises 15 residues. V lost 0 bases and J 3 bases, leaving 11 bases between the germline ends. This chain's CDR3 is CASSLEAKRTDTQYF. The DNA for the CDR3 is TGCGCCAGCAGCTTGGAGGCCAAGCGGACAGATACGCAGTATTTT. Supplemented by reference TRBV5-1 and TRBJ2-3, the full variable domain reads KAGVTQTPRYLIKTRGQQVTLSCSPISGHRSVSWYQQTPGQGLQFLFEYFSETQRNKGNFPGRFSGRQFSNSRSEMNVSTLELGDSALYLCASSLEAKRTDTQYFGPGTRLTVL.

This chain joins TRBV2 and TRBJ1-5; no clear D. V was trimmed by 4 bases and J by 3 bases, leaving 10 bases between them. The germline V gene has CDR1 SNHLY and CDR2 FYNNEI. This CDR3 is 14 amino acids long. The chain's CDR3 is CASSALGNNQPQHF. The CDR3 coding sequence is TGTGCCAGCAGTGCGTTAGGTAACAATCAGCCCCAGCATTTT.

The V call is TRBV15, the J call TRBJ2-2; weak D call: TRBD1 (5 bases). CDR1 is LNHNV and CDR2 is YYDKDF in the germline V gene (reference sequence). The CDR3 has 14 amino acids. V gave up 1 base and J gave up 4 bases, with 7 bases separating them. CDR3 in DNA: TGTGCCACCAGCAGAGTGGACACCACCGGGGAGCTGTTTTTT. Encoded protein: CATSRVDTTGELFF.

V and J are TRBV5-4 and TRBJ2-1; maybe TRBD2 (5 bases). Germline V gene data show CDR1 as SGHNT and CDR2 as YYREEE (reference sequence). There are 15 residues in the CDR3. Trimming stripped 5 bases from V and 1 base from J, with 13 bases between. Here the CDR3 DNA reads TGTGCCAGCAGGTCCGGACTCGTGTCCTACAATGAGCAGTTCTTC. Amino acids: CASRSGLVSYNEQFF. Complete variable domain (other parts from reference TRBV5-4 and TRBJ2-1): ETGVTQSPTHLIKTRGQQVTLRCSSQSGHNTVSWYQQALGQGPQFIFQYYREEENGRGNFPPRFSGLQFPNYSSELNVNALELDDSALYLCASRSGLVSYNEQFFGPGTRLTVL.

This clone was seen once. Other DNA sequences in this sample translate to the same CDR3. This chain connects TRBV11-2 to TRBJ1-1, with D unresolved. Germline loops: CDR1 SGHAT, CDR2 FQNNGV. Trimming stripped 3 bases from V and 2 bases from J, with 7 bases between. This CDR3 region has 13 residues. CDR3 region: CASSFGLNTEAFF. The CDR3 region has the DNA TGTGCCAGCAGCTTTGGCTTAAACACTGAAGCTTTCTTT.

The V gene is TRBV5-1, the J gene TRBJ2-1; 8 nucleotides match TRBD2. CDR3 length equals 16 residues. V was pared by 4 bases and J by 1 base, with 7 bases of the junction left unmatched. Germline V gene data show CDR1 as SGHRS and CDR2 as YFSETQ. This CDR3 reads CASSAGGAGSYNEQFF. The CDR3 DNA reads as TGCGCCAGCAGCGCCGGGGGGGCTGGGTCCTACAATGAGCAGTTCTTC.

Regarding this clone: Additional DNA sequences in this sample encode the identical CDR3. CDR3 in amino acids: CASSPRLAGGQETQYF. The CDR3 bases are TGTGCCAGCTCACCAAGGCTAGCGGGGGGACAAGAGACCCAGTACTTC. This sequence joins TRBV18 and TRBJ2-5, with 11 bases lining up with TRBD2. CDR1 is KGHSH and CDR2 is LQKENI in the germline V gene. The CDR3 extends over 16 amino acids. J lost 2 bases, V lost 2 bases, and 4 bases had no gene match.

V is TRBV30 and J is TRBJ1-6, with 12 bases aligning to TRBD1. Germline-derived CDR1 and CDR2 are GTSNPN and SVGIG (reference sequence). Trimming took 2 bases from V and 10 from J; bases not matched to a gene: 15. This CDR3 contains 18 residues. The CDR3 reads CAWSTGTGGVLGKSPLHF. For the CDR3, the DNA is TGTGCCTGGAGTACCGGGACAGGGGGCGTCTTGGGGAAATCACCCCTCCACTTT.

The chain is built from TRBV4-3 and TRBJ2-1; 9 bases fit TRBD2. Trimming cost V 3 bases and J 13 bases; bases outside gene matches: 10. The CDR3 sequence is 14 residues long. From germline, CDR1 is LGHNA and CDR2 YSLEER. The CDR3 is CASSQDPRAGGQFF. In DNA form, the CDR3 reads TGCGCCAGCAGCCAGGATCCTAGAGCGGGAGGTCAGTTCTTC.

The J gene is TRBJ1-4, the V gene TRBV7-9; a possible D gene is TRBD1 (5 bases). The germline CDR1 and CDR2 sequences are SEHNR and FQNEAQ (reference sequence). With 2 bases removed from V and 6 bases from J, the gap between germline ends came to 16 bases. The CDR3 spans 16 residues. DNA for the CDR3: TGTGCCAGCAGCTTATCTAGGTTGGGGCCCTATGAAAAACTGTTTTTT. This sequence encodes CASSLSRLGPYEKLFF.

This rearrangement joins TRBV14 to TRBJ1-1; maybe TRBD1 (6 bases). Germline-derived CDR1 and CDR2 are SGHDN and FVKESK. The V gene lost 0 bases and the J gene lost 6 bases, with 23 bases spanning the gap. This CDR3 region has 18 residues. The CDR3 sequence: CASSQDIRYGGAGAEAFF. Here the CDR3 DNA reads TGTGCCAGCAGCCAAGATATTCGTTACGGGGGCGCAGGAGCTGAAGCTTTCTTT.